This T cell receptor beta chain stems from a study of T-cell memory formation after mild COVID-19. TCRdb itself ran the 5' RACE reads through MiXCR, one entry per CDR3 protein. The table has roughly 410,000 distinct CDR3 sequences, approximately 24% seen once. Trimming cost V 5 bases and J 7 bases, with 20 bases left between them. Germline V gives CDR1 SSHAT, CDR2 FNYEAQ (reference sequence). The CDR3 consists of 15 residues. Sequenced material: PBMCs or a T cell subset sorted from them (not recorded which). The source is an adult woman who had mild COVID-19 (a few samples of this study predate the infection). Cell type and time point are not known. This chain links TRBV7-7 with TRBJ1-2; D is ambiguous. The CDR3 sequence: CASSVNIDRVRGYTF. The CDR3 nucleotides are TGTGCCAGCAGCGTTAATATAGACCGAGTTCGTGGCTACACCTTC.